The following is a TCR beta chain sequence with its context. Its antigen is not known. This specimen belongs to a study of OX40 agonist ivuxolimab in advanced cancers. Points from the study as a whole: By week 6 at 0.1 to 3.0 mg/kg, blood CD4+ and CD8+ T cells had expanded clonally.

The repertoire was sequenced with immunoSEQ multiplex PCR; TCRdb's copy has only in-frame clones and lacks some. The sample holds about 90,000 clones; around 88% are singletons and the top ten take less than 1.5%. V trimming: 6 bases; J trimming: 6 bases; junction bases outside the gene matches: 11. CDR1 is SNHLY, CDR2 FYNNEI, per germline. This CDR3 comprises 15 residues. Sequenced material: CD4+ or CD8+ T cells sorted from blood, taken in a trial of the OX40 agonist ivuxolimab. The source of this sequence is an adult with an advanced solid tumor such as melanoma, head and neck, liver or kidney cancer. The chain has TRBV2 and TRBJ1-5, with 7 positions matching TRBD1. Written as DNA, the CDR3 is TGTGCCAGCAGGGCCGTTGAGGGGGCGAGTCAGCCCCAGCATTTT. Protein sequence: CASRAVEGASQPQHF.